The present entry profiles one T cell receptor beta chain with its context. No antigen is known for it. The sample carries other DNA sequences with the same CDR3. The data stem from a study of shared clonotypes between healthy human individuals. Donors included only healthy HIV-negative adults lacking recent acute infections or vaccinations. Study-wide findings and caveats: On the whole, naive subsets had larger estimated richness than memory subsets had. Blood was the only sampled material, and tissue repertoires likely differ.

Germline CDR1 is SGHRS and CDR2 is YFSETQ. The CDR3 sequence is 14 residues long. Deletions cut 0 bases from V and 0 bases from J, with 6 bases between. Generated by immunoSEQ multiplex PCR, the TCRdb table keeps only in-frame clones and is missing some. The sample lists under 2,500,000 clones, approximately 95% occurring once. This receptor was taken from a young man in good health. The sequenced material came from naive CD4+ T cells sorted from blood. The subset: CD45RA+ positively selected. This chain uses TRBV5-1 with TRBJ1-1; no clear D gene. DNA for the CDR3: TGCGCCAGCAGCTTGGGGCAGATGAACACTGAAGCTTTCTTT. It codes for CASSLGQMNTEAFF. The whole variable domain, filled in from reference TRBV5-1 and TRBJ1-1, reads KAGVTQTPRYLIKTRGQQVTLSCSPISGHRSVSWYQQTPGQGLQFLFEYFSETQRNKGNFPGRFSGRQFSNSRSEMNVSTLELGDSALYLCASSLGQMNTEAFFGQGTRLTVV.